This T cell receptor beta chain emerged from a study of shared clonotypes between healthy human individuals (dated by TCRdb to 2020 to 2021). Broadly, across the study: The cohort included three men and a couple of women between 18 and 49 years of age. For each donor, three plates each were used for CD4 naive and CD4 memory, two plates were used for CD8 naive, and one plate was used for CD8 memory. To estimate repertoire size and how much clonotypes are shared between individuals, the study performed deep sequencing of blood TCR repertoires from about five healthy adults. Different laboratories and diverse techniques were used to prepare libraries and sequence TCR repertoires, to increase sequencing depth and limit assay-specific biases. Between about 0.8 and 8.9 billion PBMCs per donor were obtained by leukapheresis. What the research found in general, with its limitations: Sharing across several donors was observed for about 5% of naive CD4, under 4% of naive CD8, about 2.3% of memory CD4, and over 0.3% of memory CD8 clonotypes. Only blood was sampled, and tissue TCR repertoires likely differ from those in blood. Pairwise subsampling led to the expectation that sequencing depth would affect the degree of clonotype sharing among donors. Even with the large sequencing depth, rarefaction of the sorted-subset datasets indicated that sequencing was incomplete. The small number of donors limited the genetic and exposure-history diversity represented. Higher generation probabilities were observed for clonotypes shared by all four sorted-subset donors than for non-shared clonotypes. Larger estimated clonotype richness was generally found for naive subsets than for memory subsets.

From the cysteine through the phenylalanine, the CDR3 covers 15 amino acids. Kept here is only the CDR3 DNA, which spans 45 bases and is read in frame from base 1. Trimming removed 6 bases from V and 0 bases from J; the gene matches leave 3 bases unexplained. From the germline V gene, CDR1 is MGHDK and CDR2 is SYGVNS. For this clone: It lacks a known antigen. Qualities for individual bases were not recorded, and no much larger clone is one base off.

CD8 naive samples consisted of CD45RO-negative cells that were positively selected for CCR7, yielding a CD45RA+CCR7+ population without TemRA cells. The donors were healthy, HIV-negative adults who had no recently reported acute infections or vaccinations. Every donor was a Caucasian adult residing in Nashville, Tennessee, USA. Blood was obtained by leukapheresis, after which PBMCs were separated by Ficoll-Histopaque density gradient centrifugation and cryopreserved in liquid nitrogen vapor phase. Analytical flow cytometry was used to check the purity and quantity of every magnetically sorted T cell population. Genomic DNA was isolated from each sorted fraction and quantified by UV absorbance on a Nanodrop 2000c. Using the deep immunoSEQ assay, multiplex PCR amplified TCR CDR3 regions from genomic DNA. Extracted genomic DNA from each cell subset was distributed evenly across all wells of several immunoSEQ 96-well plates, and each plate was treated as a replicate. For sorted subsets, around 200 ng genomic DNA, equal to 25,000 to 35,000 T cell genomes, was loaded into each replicate PCR. The purified libraries were quantified using a Qubit 3.0 fluorometer, sized with a Bioanalyzer 2100, and then quantified again using the KAPA Library Quantification kit. Each immunoSEQ 96-well plate was sequenced on its own single-read 150-cycle Illumina NextSeq 550 flow cell. As for the original processing: Because the immunoSEQ output held only junctional sequences and lacked quality scores, the filtering could not match the filtering applied to full-length reads. Sequences were annotated with PyIR, a Python wrapper for IgBLAST v1.9, and V/J genes and CDR3 were assigned using IMGT germline references. Reads were filtered out if the reads had weak V/J assignments (E-value above 1e-6), no CDR3, stop codons, out-of-frame junctions, or ambiguous translated residues. V3J clonotypes were defined as sequences sharing an identical inferred V gene, J gene, and CDR3 amino acid sequence. The percentage overlap between two repertoires was calculated by dividing the number of shared unique clonotypes by the size of the smaller repertoire. RTK rarefaction, the Chao1 estimator, and Recon v2.1 estimates of unobserved clonotypes were used to assess repertoire richness. Generation probabilities were computed with OLGA for all TCRbeta clonotypes obtained by the gDNA method from several donors. The immuneACCESS repertoire file appears here via TCRdb, limited to in-frame rearrangements. These files lack a portion of the clones; in checked studies, under half of the deficit traces to unresolved V genes, and the cause of the others is not known. V, J and clone size reflect that table, while D and trimming were determined from the DNA. Counted in this sample were about 2.2 million clones; 93% of them appeared once. More than 1.5% of the sample goes to the ten largest clones.

Input material: naive CD8+ T cells from PBMCs. Interpreted using the paper, the cell subset or site label stands for: CD45RA+CCR7+. The chain is encoded by TRBV25-1 joined to TRBJ2-1; 9 middle bases align to TRBD2. This receptor was taken from a man aged 18 to 30 in good health. Some clones in this sample may be carry-over from other donors' samples. The DNA reads TGTGCCAGCAGCCTAGCGGGGTACTCCTACAATGAGCAGTTCTTC. This gives the protein CASSLAGYSYNEQFF.